Listed below are T cell receptor beta chains from one sample, sequenced in a study of blood T cell repertoires in COVID-19. Assay: immunoSEQ multiplex PCR; the TCRdb copy retains only in-frame clones and omits some. The sample has fewer than 150,000 clones, 70% to 80% seen once; the top ten hold 6.2%. The sequencing input was peripheral blood. The receptors originated from a man aged 70 or older with acute or convalescent COVID-19. CDR3s include the opening cysteine and the closing phenylalanine or tryptophan. The D gene is left open where the match is weak. Size tells how often a clone was seen (once, few, many) or the class of an expanded clone, and some rows leave it out.

J gene	V gene	clone size	D gene	CDR3 protein	CDR3 DNA
TRBJ1-1	TRBV10-3	-	-	CAISHRENTEAFF	TGTGCCATCAGCCACAGGGAGAACACTGAAGCTTTCTTT
TRBJ1-4	TRBV3-1/TRBV3-2	-	-	CASSQEAAGSEKLFF	TGTGCCAGCAGCCAAGAGGCGGCAGGGTCTGAAAAACTGTTTTTT
TRBJ2-7	TRBV3-1/TRBV3-2	-	TRBD1	CASSQIDGTGNNEQYF	TGTGCCAGCAGCCAAATTGACGGGACAGGGAATAACGAGCAGTACTTC
TRBJ2-1	TRBV2	-	TRBD2	CASRYSLTAGGHNEQFF	TGTGCCAGCCGATACTCCTTGACAGCGGGAGGCCACAATGAGCAGTTCTTC
TRBJ2-4	TRBV2	-	TRBD2	CASSERLAGDIIQYF	TGTGCCAGCAGTGAGCGACTAGCGGGAGATATCATTCAGTACTTC
TRBJ2-3	TRBV3-1/TRBV3-2	-	-	CASSQNVAGTDTQYF	TGTGCCAGCAGCCAAAATGTAGCGGGCACAGATACGCAGTATTTT
TRBJ1-2	TRBV2	-	-	CASSALDRPRF	TGTGCCAGCAGTGCACTAGACAGGCCCCGCTTC
TRBJ2-3	TRBV5-1	-	TRBD1	CASSSQTGFSTDTQYF	TGCGCCAGCAGCTCCCAGACAGGGTTTAGCACAGATACGCAGTATTTT
TRBJ1-2	TRBV27	once	-	CASSSQGGYTF	TGTGCCAGCAGTTCACAGGGAGGCTACACCTTC
TRBJ2-7	TRBV24-1	-	TRBD1	CAIGQGYEQYF	TGTGCCATCGGACAGGGCTACGAGCAGTACTTC
TRBJ2-3	TRBV7-2	-	-	CASSILTSTDTQYF	TGTGCCAGCAGCATACTGACTAGCACAGATACGCAGTATTTT
TRBJ2-3	TRBV30	-	-	CAWGDSTDTQYF	TGTGCCTGGGGGGACTCCACAGATACGCAGTATTTT
TRBJ1-5	TRBV2	-	-	CASSDGNSNQPQHF	TGTGCCAGCAGTGACGGGAATAGCAATCAGCCCCAGCATTTT
TRBJ2-3	TRBV7-2	-	TRBD1	CASSLTGTGDQYF	TGTGCCAGCAGCCTTACCGGGACAGGGGACCAGTATTTT
TRBJ2-7	TRBV5-1	-	-	CASSLKTQGPSYEQYF	TGCGCCAGCAGCTTGAAAACCCAGGGTCCATCCTACGAGCAGTACTTC
TRBJ2-1	TRBV7-9	few	TRBD2	CASSGPLAGKSEQFF	TGTGCCAGCAGCGGCCCGCTAGCGGGTAAGAGTGAGCAGTTCTTC
TRBJ1-2	TRBV19	-	TRBD1	CATTRDSNYGYTF	TGTGCCACCACTAGGGACAGTAACTATGGCTACACCTTC
TRBJ1-2	TRBV7-9	-	TRBD1	CASSLAQGAGGYTF	TGTGCCAGCAGCTTAGCGCAGGGGGCGGGTGGCTACACCTTC
TRBJ2-5	TRBV7-9	-	-	CASSSRQGQETQYF	TGTGCCAGCAGCTCACGTCAGGGCCAAGAGACCCAGTACTTC
TRBJ1-2	TRBV7-2	-	-	CASSEPPNYGYTF	TGTGCCAGCAGCGAGCCCCCTAACTATGGCTACACCTTC
TRBJ2-7	TRBV11-2	-	-	CASSLEPGGYGEQYF	TGTGCCAGCAGCTTAGAACCAGGGGGGTACGGTGAGCAGTACTTC
TRBJ2-7	TRBV4-2	-	TRBD1	CASSQGQGGRGEQYF	TGTGCCAGCAGCCAGGGACAGGGGGGTAGGGGCGAGCAGTACTTC
TRBJ2-5	TRBV3-1/TRBV3-2	-	-	CASSQDPLGGETQYF	TGTGCCAGCAGCCAAGATCCCCTAGGAGGGGAGACCCAGTACTTC
TRBJ2-3	TRBV27	-	TRBD2	CAWGRGGDTQYF	TGTGCCTGGGGGAGGGGAGGGGATACGCAGTATTTT
TRBJ2-1	TRBV27	-	-	CASSPGTLGDEQFF	TGTGCCAGCAGTCCCGGGACTCTTGGGGATGAGCAGTTCTTC
TRBJ2-5	TRBV29-1	-	TRBD1	CSVEERTGVETQYF	TGCAGCGTTGAAGAACGGACAGGGGTGGAGACCCAGTACTTC
TRBJ2-7	TRBV9	-	TRBD2	CASSVGELAGAYEQYF	TGTGCCAGCAGCGTAGGGGAACTAGCGGGAGCATACGAGCAGTACTTC